Listed here are 29 T cell receptor beta chains from one sample, sequenced in a study of cytomegalovirus exposure and HLA in healthy donors. In the PCR, 60 Vbeta and 13 Jbeta primers were used. Profiled with immunoSEQ multiplex PCR; TCRdb holds only in-frame clones, not every one. The table has about 98,000 clones, around 72% seen once. Sequenced: PBMCs. The origin of the receptors is a male donor in good health and CMV-seronegative.

The CDR3 sequence is CASSQLAGGRNEQFF. CDR3 in DNA: TGTGCCAGCAGCCAACTAGCGGGAGGTAGGAATGAGCAGTTCTTC. The chain carries TRBV7-3 and TRBJ2-1; 12 nucleotides align to TRBD2. V shed 5 bases, J shed 7 bases, and the junction held 6 bases outside the gene matches. This CDR3 is 15 amino acids long. CDR1 SGHTA and CDR2 FQGTGA come from the germline V gene. Complete variable domain (other parts from reference TRBV7-3 and TRBJ2-1): GAGVSQTPSNKVTEKGKYVELRCDPISGHTALYWYRQSLGQGPEFLIYFQGTGAADDSGLPNDRFFAVRPEGSVSTLKIQRTERGDSAVYLCASSQLAGGRNEQFFGPGTRLTVL.

The genes are TRBV19 and TRBJ1-4; 7 positions agree with TRBD1. The CDR3 has 15 amino acids. V shed 6 bases and J 4 bases; nucleotides not matched to a gene: 8. Germline CDR1 is LNHDA and CDR2 is SQIVND (reference sequence). CDR3 sequence reads: CASRRRTGLNEKLFF. DNA for the CDR3: TGTGCCAGTAGGCGACGGACAGGCCTTAATGAAAAACTGTTTTTT.

The V call is TRBV7-2, the J call TRBJ1-1; 8 bases fit TRBD1. This CDR3 contains 14 residues. The germline V gene encodes CDR1 SGHTA and CDR2 FQGNSA. V lost 5 bases to trimming and J lost 11 bases; unmatched junction nucleotides: 13. This chain's CDR3 is CASSLHSSGGRAFF. In DNA, the CDR3 is TGTGCCAGCAGCCTCCATTCCTCAGGGGGCCGGGCTTTCTTT.

V and J are TRBV28 and TRBJ1-2; 7 nucleotides match TRBD1. Per germline, CDR1 MDHEN and CDR2 SYDVKM. This CDR3 has 11 residues. The V segment lost 5 bases and the J segment 7 bases; nucleotides outside the gene matches: 1. The CDR3 coding sequence is TGTGCCAGCAGTAACAGGGGTGGCTACACCTTC. This translates into CASSNRGGYTF.

V gene TRBV28 combines with J gene TRBJ1-4; 8 positions agree with TRBD1. V trimming: 3 bases; J trimming: 5 bases; junction bases outside the gene matches: 11. Germline assignment: CDR1 MDHEN and CDR2 SYDVKM. CDR3 size: 17 residues. This CDR3 is CASSFALDRGVNEKLFF. The CDR3, as DNA: TGTGCCAGCAGTTTCGCCCTCGACAGGGGAGTGAATGAAAAACTGTTTTTT.

This clone appeared once. V is TRBV20-1 and J is TRBJ2-2, with D possibly TRBD1 on 6 matching bases. This CDR3 has 11 amino acids. Trimming took off 6 bases at V and 6 bases at J, with 8 bases between the two ends. The germline V gene has CDR1 DFQATT and CDR2 SNEGSKA (reference sequence). CDR3 loop: CSANRAGELFF. The DNA of the CDR3 is TGCAGTGCAAACAGGGCCGGGGAGCTGTTTTTT.

The CDR3 coding sequence is TGCGCCAGCAGCTTGGCGCACAGGACAGATACGCAGTATTTT. It codes for CASSLAHRTDTQYF. This chain connects TRBV5-1 to TRBJ2-3; D may be TRBD1 (5 bases). The germline gives CDR1 SGHRS, CDR2 YFSETQ. Deletions cut 0 bases from V and 3 bases from J, with 8 bases between. The CDR3 is 14 amino acids.

V usage is TRBV18 and J usage is TRBJ2-4, with 7 nucleotides matching TRBD2. J lost 3 bases, V lost 0 bases, and 8 bases had no gene match. This CDR3 contains 17 residues. The germline CDR1 and CDR2 sequences are KGHSH and LQKENI. CDR3 loop: CASSPPLREIGKNIQYF. In nucleotides, the CDR3 is TGTGCCAGCTCACCACCGTTGCGGGAGATAGGCAAAAACATTCAGTACTTC. The full variable domain, its missing parts supplied by reference TRBV18 and TRBJ2-4, is NAGVMQNPRHLVRRRGQEARLRCSPMKGHSHVYWYRQLPEEGLKFMVYLQKENIIDESGMPKERFSAEFPKEGPSILRIQQVVRGDSAAYFCASSPPLREIGKNIQYFGAGTRLSVL.

V and J are TRBV6-1 and TRBJ2-7; TRBD2 is a possible D gene (6 bases). V was clipped by 3 bases and J by 0 bases, with 9 bases between them. CDR3 length: 14 residues. Germline-derived CDR1 and CDR2 are MNHNS and SASEGT. CDR3 residues: CASSDPSVSYEQYF. The CDR3 region has the DNA TGTGCCAGCAGTGACCCTAGCGTCTCCTACGAGCAGTACTTC.

The rearrangement joins TRBV19 to TRBJ2-7; 9 bases line up with TRBD1. The germline CDR1 and CDR2 sequences are LNHDA and SQIVND (reference sequence). This CDR3 spans 15 amino acids. V lost 1 base and J lost 5; bases outside the gene matches: 6. CDR3 protein: CASSIGRDRVHEQYF. In nucleotides, the CDR3 is TGTGCCAGTAGTATAGGAAGGGACAGGGTCCACGAGCAGTACTTC.

This clone was seen once. The chain couples TRBV7-8 to TRBJ1-1; 9 bases are shared with TRBD1. This CDR3 has 17 residues. The J segment lost 0 bases and the V segment lost 3 bases, leaving 8 bases of the junction unmatched. The V gene's germline CDR1 is SGHVS and CDR2 FQNEAQ. The CDR3 DNA reads TGTGCCAGCAGCTTCCGGACAGGGGAGAGGATGAACACTGAAGCTTTCTTT. This sequence encodes CASSFRTGERMNTEAFF.

The rearrangement uses TRBV6-5 and TRBJ1-2; D is uncertain. Germline values: CDR1 MNHEY, CDR2 SVGAGI. This CDR3 spans 10 amino acids. V dropped 7 bases and J dropped 8 bases, with 8 bases sitting between them. CDR3 bases: TGTGCCAGCACCGCCCGGGGCTACACCTTC. Encoded protein: CASTARGYTF.

The V call is TRBV29-1, the J call TRBJ2-7; tentative D call: TRBD2 (5 bases). Between the trimmed V and J ends, which lost 1 base and 2 bases, there was a span of 12 bases. The length of the CDR3 is 14 residues. Germline CDR1 and CDR2: SQVTM and ANQGSEA. This chain's CDR3 is CSVEGRGTTYEQYF. Here the CDR3 DNA reads TGCAGCGTTGAAGGTCGGGGTACGACCTACGAGCAGTACTTC.

The V gene is TRBV19, the J gene TRBJ1-4; D gene uncertain. The ends were cut back, 3 bases at V and 0 bases at J, with 5 bases in the middle. The CDR3 is 14 residues long. Looked up from germline, CDR1 is LNHDA and CDR2 is SQIVND (reference sequence). The CDR3 is CASSIQTTNEKLFF. Written as DNA, the CDR3 is TGTGCCAGTAGTATTCAGACAACTAATGAAAAACTGTTTTTT.

The chain uses TRBV5-6 and TRBJ2-5, with no clear D. The CDR3 spans 16 residues. Germline-derived CDR1 and CDR2 are SGHDT and YYEEEE. Trimming pared 0 bases from V and 2 bases from J, leaving 14 bases between. The CDR3 loop reads CASSLANSYFQETQYF. The CDR3 nucleotides read TGTGCCAGCAGCTTGGCGAACAGCTATTTTCAAGAGACCCAGTACTTC.

The V gene is TRBV4-2, the J gene TRBJ2-7; 9 nucleotides agree with TRBD2. The length of the CDR3 is 15 residues. Trimming removed 1 base from V and 2 bases from J; junction bases left unmatched: 3. The V gene's germline CDR1 is LGHNA and CDR2 YNFKEQ. The CDR3 DNA follows: TGTGCCAGCAGCCAAGGGTTAGCGGGAGCCTACGAGCAGTACTTC. This gives the protein CASSQGLAGAYEQYF.

CDR3 sequence (DNA): TGTGCCAGCAGTTACAAAGGGGGCGGTCAGCCCCAGCATTTT. The encoded protein is CASSYKGGGQPQHF. The chain is built from TRBV6-5 and TRBJ1-5; TRBD1 agrees at 7 bases. Unmatched junction bases numbered 4, after V lost 2 bases and J lost 6 bases. This CDR3 contains 14 residues. The germline V gene has CDR1 MNHEY and CDR2 SVGAGI.

This clone occurred a few times. The V call is TRBV7-6, the J call TRBJ2-5, with D maybe TRBD2 (6 bases). CDR3 length: 15 residues. CDR1 and CDR2 from the germline V gene are SGHVS and FNYEAQ. Deletions cut 5 bases from V and 5 bases from J, with 18 bases between. The CDR3 here is CASSRSSLAGETQYF. Here the CDR3 DNA reads TGTGCCAGCAGCCGTTCGAGCCTGGCGGGGGAGACCCAGTACTTC.

The rearrangement uses TRBV7-8 and TRBJ1-5, with D perhaps matching TRBD1 (6 bases). V was pared by 2 bases and J by 0 bases, with 8 bases between. The CDR3 consists of 15 residues. The V gene's germline CDR1 is SGHVS and CDR2 FQNEAQ. The CDR3 bases are TGTGCCAGCAGCTTAACAGGGAATAGCAATCAGCCCCAGCATTTT. Translating it yields CASSLTGNSNQPQHF.

This sequence joins TRBV29-1 and TRBJ2-1; D perhaps matches TRBD1 (5 bases). Germline V gene sequence: CDR1 SQVTM, CDR2 ANQGSEA. This CDR3 has 13 residues. The V end lost 5 bases, the J end lost 6 bases, and 14 bases lay between the germline ends. CDR3 sequence (DNA): TGCAGCGTTCCCCGGATTGACAGCAATGAGCAGTTCTTC. Translating it yields CSVPRIDSNEQFF.

The rearrangement links TRBV15 to TRBJ2-3; a weak D match, TRBD2 (5 bases). The CDR3 totals 13 residues. Trimming removed 6 bases from V and 3 bases from J, with 10 bases in between. The germline gives CDR1 LNHNV, CDR2 YYDKDF (reference sequence). CDR3 nucleotides: TGTGCCACCAGAGGACTGCCAACAGATACGCAGTATTTT. This encodes CATRGLPTDTQYF.

This clone was picked up one time. The chain carries TRBV7-9 and TRBJ2-5, with 10 bases aligning to TRBD1. V lost 6 bases and J lost 5; bases outside the gene matches: 6. The CDR3 spans 14 residues. Germline-derived CDR1 and CDR2 are SEHNR and FQNEAQ (reference sequence). Here the CDR3 reads CASRRQGAGETQYF. As DNA, the CDR3 is TGTGCCAGCAGGAGACAGGGGGCTGGGGAGACCCAGTACTTC.

This clone has just a few counts. The CDR3 is CSVPGQGFQETQYF. CDR3 in DNA: TGCAGCGTTCCGGGACAGGGGTTTCAAGAGACCCAGTACTTC. The chain employs TRBV29-1 and TRBJ2-5; 10 nucleotides agree with TRBD1. With V trimmed by 5 bases and J by 2 bases, 5 bases remained unmatched. The germline V gene has CDR1 SQVTM and CDR2 ANQGSEA. There are 14 residues in the CDR3.

J is TRBJ2-7 and V is TRBV9; 11 bases map to TRBD2. This CDR3 is built from 16 residues. With 3 bases clipped from V and 9 bases from J, the junction kept 14 bases outside the gene matches. Germline V gene sequence: CDR1 SGDLS, CDR2 YYNGEE. This chain's CDR3 is CASSELAGVIPTTQYF. In nucleotides, the CDR3 is TGTGCCAGCAGCGAACTAGCGGGAGTTATCCCTACGACGCAGTACTTC.

The rearrangement joins TRBV30 to TRBJ1-5; D remains unclear. The germline CDR1 and CDR2 sequences are GTSNPN and SVGIG (reference sequence). Trimming removed 1 base from V and 4 bases from J, with 14 bases in between. The CDR3 has 15 amino acids. The CDR3 loop is CAWSGNRETNQPQHF. The CDR3 DNA reads as TGTGCCTGGAGTGGGAATCGGGAAACTAATCAGCCCCAGCATTTT.

The chain combines TRBV6-6 with TRBJ2-7; TRBD2 matches at 9 bases. CDR1 and CDR2 from the germline V gene are MNHNY and SVGAGI (reference sequence). V dropped 4 bases and J dropped 5; count of bases not matched to a gene: 9. This CDR3 is 15 amino acids long. The CDR3 region is CASSSPGLALNEQYF. In DNA form, the CDR3 reads TGTGCCAGCAGTTCCCCGGGACTAGCTCTCAACGAGCAGTACTTC.

The rearrangement uses TRBV5-1 and TRBJ2-5; 8 bases fit TRBD1. CDR1 is SGHRS and CDR2 is YFSETQ in the germline V gene. This CDR3 contains 14 residues. V was clipped by 4 bases and J by 4 bases; unmatched bases: 6. The CDR3 DNA is TGCGCCAGCAGCCCCACAGGGGGAGCAGAGACCCAGTACTTC. This gives the protein CASSPTGGAETQYF.

The V gene is TRBV7-6, the J gene TRBJ2-7; D possibly corresponds to TRBD1 (5 bases). CDR1 and CDR2 (germline): SGHVS, FNYEAQ. CDR3 size: 14 residues. V gave up 5 bases and J gave up 3 bases, with 14 bases separating them. This chain's CDR3 is CASSPRIDSYEQYF. In DNA form, the CDR3 reads TGTGCCAGCAGCCCACGAATTGACAGCTACGAGCAGTACTTC.

This clone was detected a few times. V and J are TRBV11-2 and TRBJ2-7, with D unclear. Germline-derived CDR1 and CDR2 are SGHAT and FQNNGV. This CDR3 spans 17 amino acids. V lost 1 base, J lost 7 bases, and 23 bases lay in between. CDR3 loop: CASSLGALPLSIAEQYF. In nucleotides, the CDR3 is TGTGCCAGCAGCTTAGGGGCCCTCCCCTTAAGTATTGCAGAGCAGTACTTC.